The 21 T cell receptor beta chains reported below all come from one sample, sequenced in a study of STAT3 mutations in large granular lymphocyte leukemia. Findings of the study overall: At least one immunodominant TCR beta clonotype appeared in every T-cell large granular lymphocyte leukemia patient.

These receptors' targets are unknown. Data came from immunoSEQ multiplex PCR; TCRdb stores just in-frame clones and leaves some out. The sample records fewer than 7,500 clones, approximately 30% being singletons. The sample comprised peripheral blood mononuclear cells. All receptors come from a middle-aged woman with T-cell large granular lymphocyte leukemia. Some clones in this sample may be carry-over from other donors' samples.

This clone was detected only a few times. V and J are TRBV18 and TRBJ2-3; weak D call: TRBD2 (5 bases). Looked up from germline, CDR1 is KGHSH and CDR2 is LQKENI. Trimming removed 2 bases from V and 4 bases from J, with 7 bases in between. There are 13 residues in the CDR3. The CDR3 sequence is CASSPRRADTQYF. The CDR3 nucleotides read TGTGCCAGCTCACCAAGGCGGGCAGATACGCAGTATTTT.

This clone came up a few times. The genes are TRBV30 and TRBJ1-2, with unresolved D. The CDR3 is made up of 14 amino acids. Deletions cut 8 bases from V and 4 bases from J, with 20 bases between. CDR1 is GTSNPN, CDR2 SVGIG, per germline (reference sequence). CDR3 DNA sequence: TGTGCCCGGCAGAGCGGCGGTCGGGGCTATGGCTACACCTTC. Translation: CARQSGGRGYGYTF.

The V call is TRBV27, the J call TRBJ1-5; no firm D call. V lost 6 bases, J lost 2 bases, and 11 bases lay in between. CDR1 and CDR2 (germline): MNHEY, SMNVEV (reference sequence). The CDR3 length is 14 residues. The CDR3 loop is CASRKALGNQPQHF. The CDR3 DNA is TGTGCCAGCAGGAAGGCCTTGGGCAATCAGCCCCAGCATTTT.

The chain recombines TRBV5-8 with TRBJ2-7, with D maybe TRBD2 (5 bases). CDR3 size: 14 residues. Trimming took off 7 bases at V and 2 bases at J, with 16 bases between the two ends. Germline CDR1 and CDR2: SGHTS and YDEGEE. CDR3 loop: CASPSPGSTYEQYF. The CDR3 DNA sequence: TGTGCCAGCCCCTCGCCGGGGTCTACCTACGAGCAGTACTTC.

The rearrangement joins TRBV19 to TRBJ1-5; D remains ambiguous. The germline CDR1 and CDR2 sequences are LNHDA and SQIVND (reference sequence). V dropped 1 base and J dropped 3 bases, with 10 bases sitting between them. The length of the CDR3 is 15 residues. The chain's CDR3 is CASSIVKVVNQPQHF. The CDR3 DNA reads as TGTGCCAGTAGTATAGTTAAGGTCGTCAATCAGCCCCAGCATTTT.

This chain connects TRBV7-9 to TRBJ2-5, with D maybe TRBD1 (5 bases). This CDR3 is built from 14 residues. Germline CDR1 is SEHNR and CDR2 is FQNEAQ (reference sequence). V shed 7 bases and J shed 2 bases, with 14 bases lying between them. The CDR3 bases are TGTGCCAGCACCACGACAGAGACACAAGAGACCCAGTACTTC. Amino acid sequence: CASTTTETQETQYF.

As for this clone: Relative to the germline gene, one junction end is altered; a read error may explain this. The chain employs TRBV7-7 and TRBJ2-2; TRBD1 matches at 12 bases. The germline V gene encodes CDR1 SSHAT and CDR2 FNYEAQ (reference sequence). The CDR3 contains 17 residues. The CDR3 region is CASSLTPGQGATGELFF. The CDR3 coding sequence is TGTGCTAGCAGCTTAACTCCGGGACAGGGGGCAACCGGGGAGCTGTTTTTT.

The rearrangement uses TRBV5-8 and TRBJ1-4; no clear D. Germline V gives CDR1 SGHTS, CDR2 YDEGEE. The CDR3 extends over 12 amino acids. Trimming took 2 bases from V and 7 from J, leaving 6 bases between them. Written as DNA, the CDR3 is TGTGCCAGCAGCTTAGATGCTGAAAAACTGTTTTTT. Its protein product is CASSLDAEKLFF. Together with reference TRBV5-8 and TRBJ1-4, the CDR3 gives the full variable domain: EAGVTQSPTHLIKTRGQQATLRCSPISGHTSVYWYQQALGLGLQFLLWYDEGEERNRGNFPPRFSGRQFPNYSSELNVNALELEDSALYLCASSLDAEKLFFGSGTQLSVL.

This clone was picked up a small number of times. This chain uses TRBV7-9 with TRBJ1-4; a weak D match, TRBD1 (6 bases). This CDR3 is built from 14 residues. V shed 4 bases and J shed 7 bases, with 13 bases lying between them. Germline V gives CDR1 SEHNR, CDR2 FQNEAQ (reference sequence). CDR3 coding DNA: TGTGCCAGCAGCTCTTTGGGGGGGCGTGAAAAACTGTTTTTT. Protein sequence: CASSSLGGREKLFF.

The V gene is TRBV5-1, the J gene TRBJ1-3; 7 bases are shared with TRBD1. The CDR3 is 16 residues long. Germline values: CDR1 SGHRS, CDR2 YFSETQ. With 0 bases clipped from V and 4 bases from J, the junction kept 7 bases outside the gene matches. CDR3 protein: CASSLASTGFGNTIYF. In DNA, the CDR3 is TGCGCCAGCAGCTTGGCCTCGACAGGGTTCGGAAACACCATATATTTT.

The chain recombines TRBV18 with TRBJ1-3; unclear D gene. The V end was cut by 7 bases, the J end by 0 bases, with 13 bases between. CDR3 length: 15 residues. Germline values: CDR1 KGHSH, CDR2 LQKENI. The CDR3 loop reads CASLPSQGSGNTIYF. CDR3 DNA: TGTGCCAGCTTGCCCAGCCAAGGCTCTGGAAACACCATATATTTT.

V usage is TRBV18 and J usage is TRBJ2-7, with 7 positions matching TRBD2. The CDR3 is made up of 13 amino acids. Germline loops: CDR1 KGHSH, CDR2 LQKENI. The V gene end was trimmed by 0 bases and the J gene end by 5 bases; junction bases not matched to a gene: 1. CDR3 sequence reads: CASSPPAGDEQYF. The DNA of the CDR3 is TGTGCCAGCTCACCACCGGCGGGAGACGAGCAGTACTTC.

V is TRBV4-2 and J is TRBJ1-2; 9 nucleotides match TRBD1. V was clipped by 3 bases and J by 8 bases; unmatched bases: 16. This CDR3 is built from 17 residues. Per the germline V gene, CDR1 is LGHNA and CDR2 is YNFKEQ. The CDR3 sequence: CASSHQTPGQGTGGYTF. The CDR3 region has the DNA TGTGCCAGCAGCCACCAAACTCCGGGACAGGGCACTGGGGGCTACACCTTC.

In nucleotides, the CDR3 is TGTGCCAGCAGGTTAGGGGCAGGGGCTATTTACAATGAGCAGTTCTTC. Its protein is CASRLGAGAIYNEQFF. The rearrangement uses TRBV14 and TRBJ2-1; the D gene is possibly TRBD1 (6 bases). The ends were cut back, 6 bases at V and 4 bases at J, with 19 bases in the middle. The CDR3 consists of 16 residues. Germline V CDR1 and CDR2: SGHDN, FVKESK.

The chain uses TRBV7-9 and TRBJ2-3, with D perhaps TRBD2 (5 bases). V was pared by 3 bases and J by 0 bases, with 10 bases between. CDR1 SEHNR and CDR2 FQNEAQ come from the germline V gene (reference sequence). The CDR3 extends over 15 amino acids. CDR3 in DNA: TGTGCCAGCAGCTTGCTAGCCCTTAGCACAGATACGCAGTATTTT. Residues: CASSLLALSTDTQYF.

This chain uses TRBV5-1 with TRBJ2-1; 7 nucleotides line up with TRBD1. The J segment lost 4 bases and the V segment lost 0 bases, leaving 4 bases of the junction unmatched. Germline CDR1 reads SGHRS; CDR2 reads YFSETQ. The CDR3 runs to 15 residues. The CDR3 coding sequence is TGCGCCAGCAGCTTGGATGTACAGGGGTACAATGAGCAGTTCTTC. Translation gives CASSLDVQGYNEQFF. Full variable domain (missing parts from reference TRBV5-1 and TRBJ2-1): KAGVTQTPRYLIKTRGQQVTLSCSPISGHRSVSWYQQTPGQGLQFLFEYFSETQRNKGNFPGRFSGRQFSNSRSEMNVSTLELGDSALYLCASSLDVQGYNEQFFGPGTRLTVL.

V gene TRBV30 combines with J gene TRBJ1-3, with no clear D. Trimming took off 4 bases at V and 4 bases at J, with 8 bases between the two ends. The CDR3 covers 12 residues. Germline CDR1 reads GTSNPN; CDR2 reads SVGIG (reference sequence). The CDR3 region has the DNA TGTGCCTGGAAATGGCTCGGAAACACCATATATTTT. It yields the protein CAWKWLGNTIYF.

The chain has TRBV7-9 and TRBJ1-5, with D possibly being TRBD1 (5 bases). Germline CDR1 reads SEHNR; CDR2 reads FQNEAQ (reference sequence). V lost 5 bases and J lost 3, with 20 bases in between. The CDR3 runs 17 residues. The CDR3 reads CASSHQVAGLDNQPQHF. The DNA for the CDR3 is TGTGCCAGCAGCCACCAGGTAGCAGGGCTTGACAATCAGCCCCAGCATTTT.

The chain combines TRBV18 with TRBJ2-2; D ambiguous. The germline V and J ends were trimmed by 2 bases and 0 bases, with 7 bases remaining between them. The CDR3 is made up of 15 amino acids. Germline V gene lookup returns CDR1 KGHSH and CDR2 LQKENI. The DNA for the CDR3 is TGTGCCAGCTCACCAACAGACGCGAACACCGGGGAGCTGTTTTTT. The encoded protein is CASSPTDANTGELFF.

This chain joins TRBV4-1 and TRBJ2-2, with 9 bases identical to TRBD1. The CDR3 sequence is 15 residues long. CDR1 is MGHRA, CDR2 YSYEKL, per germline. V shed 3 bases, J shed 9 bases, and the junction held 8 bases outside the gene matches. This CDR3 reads CASSQGQGTRWELFF. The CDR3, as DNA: TGCGCCAGCAGCCAGGGACAGGGCACGCGGTGGGAGCTGTTTTTT.

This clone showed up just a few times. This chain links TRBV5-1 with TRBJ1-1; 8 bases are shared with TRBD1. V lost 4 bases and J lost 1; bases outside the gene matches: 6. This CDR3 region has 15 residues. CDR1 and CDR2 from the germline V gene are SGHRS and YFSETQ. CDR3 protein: CASSVTGVGNTEAFF. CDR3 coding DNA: TGCGCCAGCAGCGTGACAGGGGTTGGGAACACTGAAGCTTTCTTT.